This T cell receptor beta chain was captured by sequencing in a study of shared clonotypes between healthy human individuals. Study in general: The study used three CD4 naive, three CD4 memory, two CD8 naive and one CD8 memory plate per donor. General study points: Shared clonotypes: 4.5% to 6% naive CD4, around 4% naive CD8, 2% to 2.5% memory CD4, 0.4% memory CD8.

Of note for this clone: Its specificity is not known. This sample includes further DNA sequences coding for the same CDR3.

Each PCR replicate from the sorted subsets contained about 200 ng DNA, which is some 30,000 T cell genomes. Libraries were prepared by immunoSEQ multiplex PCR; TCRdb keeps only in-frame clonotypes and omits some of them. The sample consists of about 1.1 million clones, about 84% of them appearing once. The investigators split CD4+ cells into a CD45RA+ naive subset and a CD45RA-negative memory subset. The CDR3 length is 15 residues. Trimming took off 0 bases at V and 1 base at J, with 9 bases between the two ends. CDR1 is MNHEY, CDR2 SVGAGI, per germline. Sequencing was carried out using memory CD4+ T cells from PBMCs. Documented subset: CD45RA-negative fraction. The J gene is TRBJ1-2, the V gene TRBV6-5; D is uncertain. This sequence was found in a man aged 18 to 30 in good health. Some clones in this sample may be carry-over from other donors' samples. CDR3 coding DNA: TGTGCCAGCAGTTACTCTGGCAGGCTTAACTATGGCTACACCTTC. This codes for CASSYSGRLNYGYTF.